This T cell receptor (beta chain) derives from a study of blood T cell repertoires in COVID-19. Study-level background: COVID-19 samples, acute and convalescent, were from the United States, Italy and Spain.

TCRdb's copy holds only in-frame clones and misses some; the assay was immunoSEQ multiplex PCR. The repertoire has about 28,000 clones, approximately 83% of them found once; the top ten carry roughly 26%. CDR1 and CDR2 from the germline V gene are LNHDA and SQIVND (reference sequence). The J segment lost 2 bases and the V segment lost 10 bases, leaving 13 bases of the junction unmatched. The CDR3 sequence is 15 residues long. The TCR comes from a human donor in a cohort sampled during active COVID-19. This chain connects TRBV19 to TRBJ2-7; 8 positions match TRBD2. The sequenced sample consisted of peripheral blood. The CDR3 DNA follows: TGTGCCACTCGCGGGGGGCAGGGGAGCACCTACGAGCAGTACTTC. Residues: CATRGGQGSTYEQYF.